This T cell receptor beta chain was identified in a study of blood T cell repertoires in COVID-19. This CDR3 region has 14 residues. Trimming cost V 7 bases and J 3 bases, with 12 bases left between them. CDR1 is MNHEY and CDR2 is SMNVEV in the germline V gene (reference sequence). Produced via immunoSEQ multiplex PCR; TCRdb's table is partial and in-frame only. The table has a few hundred thousand clones, around 90% seen once. This TCR came from a woman aged 40 to 50 who had recovered from COVID-19. The chain uses TRBV27 and TRBJ2-2; D is undetermined. Sequenced: PBMCs or T cells enriched from blood (not recorded which). CDR3 amino acids: CASKFASHTGELFF. CDR3 DNA sequence: TGTGCCAGCAAGTTTGCTAGTCACACCGGGGAGCTGTTTTTT.